Below are 29 T cell receptor beta chains sequenced from a single sample in a study of cytomegalovirus exposure and HLA in healthy donors. The study ran its PCR with 60 Vbeta and 13 Jbeta primers. Method: immunoSEQ multiplex PCR; TCRdb's copy keeps in-frame clones and lacks some. Altogether 130,000 or so clones are present, over 60% being singletons, with the ten largest covering 6.3%. Sequenced: PBMCs. The receptors derive from a woman aged 35 to 49 in good health and CMV-seronegative.

The chain joins TRBV21-1 to TRBJ1-1. TRBV21-1 is annotated as a pseudogene. This CDR3 contains 11 residues. The CDR3 DNA reads as TGTGCCAGCAGGTGGAGGCAGTTAGCTTTCTTT. Translation: CASRWRQLAFF.

V usage is TRBV5-8 and J usage is TRBJ2-3; 14 bases agree with TRBD2. Per germline, CDR1 SGHTS and CDR2 YDEGEE. V lost 2 bases to trimming and J lost 0 bases; unmatched junction nucleotides: 11. This CDR3 is 20 amino acids long. The CDR3 sequence: CASSFSGTSGSPWSTDTQYF. The CDR3, as DNA: TGTGCCAGCAGCTTCTCCGGGACTAGCGGGAGTCCTTGGAGCACAGATACGCAGTATTTT.

This clone occurred a few times. The V call is TRBV7-9, the J call TRBJ1-6, with TRBD1 identical over 9 bases. The CDR3 sequence is 16 residues long. V trimming: 1 base; J trimming: 9 bases; junction bases outside the gene matches: 7. The V gene's germline CDR1 is SEHNR and CDR2 FQNEAQ (reference sequence). CDR3 sequence: CASSLVGGQGSSPLHF. The CDR3 bases are TGTGCCAGCAGCTTAGTAGGGGGACAGGGATCTTCACCCCTCCACTTT.

The V and J genes are TRBV6-5 and TRBJ2-3; possible D gene TRBD2, 5 bases. CDR3 length equals 13 residues. Germline values: CDR1 MNHEY, CDR2 SVGAGI. With 2 bases removed from V and 2 bases from J, the gap between germline ends came to 5 bases. CDR3 DNA sequence: TGTGCCAGCAGTTACGACTACACAGATACGCAGTATTTT. Its translation is CASSYDYTDTQYF.

V and J are TRBV7-2 and TRBJ1-3, with D perhaps matching TRBD1 (5 bases). The length of the CDR3 is 13 residues. CDR1 SGHTA and CDR2 FQGNSA come from the germline V gene. V lost 9 bases to trimming and J lost 8 bases, with 17 bases between them. CDR3 sequence reads: CASSMGGEYTIYF. Written as DNA, the CDR3 is TGTGCCAGTTCCATGGGGGGGGAGTACACCATATATTTT.

This chain links TRBV6-1 with TRBJ2-7; D not resolved. The V end was cut by 1 base, the J end by 8 bases, with 9 bases between. The CDR3 length is 12 residues. The germline V gene encodes CDR1 MNHNS and CDR2 SASEGT. CDR3 coding DNA: TGTGCCAGCAGTGAAGAGCCTCCCCAGCAGTACTTC. Amino acid sequence: CASSEEPPQQYF.

The V gene is TRBV4-2, the J gene TRBJ2-1; a weak D match, TRBD2 (5 bases). The CDR3 is made up of 16 amino acids. Germline assignment: CDR1 LGHNA and CDR2 YNFKEQ. Trimming cost V 0 bases and J 10 bases, with 19 bases left between them. CDR3 loop: CASSQEGLAPGREQFF. CDR3 DNA sequence: TGTGCCAGCAGCCAAGAAGGGCTAGCCCCTGGGCGGGAGCAGTTCTTC.

Notes on this clone: The junction shows a germline mismatch at one end, possibly a read error. The chain combines TRBV7-9 with TRBJ2-5; D ambiguous. The CDR3 runs 15 residues. Germline loops: CDR1 SEHNR, CDR2 FQNEAQ (reference sequence). CDR3 nucleotide sequence: TGTTCCAGCAGCTTAGGTGGGCCCCAGGTAGAGACCCAGTACTTC. Its translation: CSSSLGGPQVETQYF.

This chain uses TRBV10-3 with TRBJ2-3; 11 bases match TRBD1. The CDR3 covers 17 residues. J gave up 2 bases and V 6 bases, and 10 bases lay outside the gene matches. CDR1 ENHRY and CDR2 SYGVKD come from the germline V gene. The CDR3 loop is CAIRRDRGKENTDTQYF. The DNA of the CDR3 is TGTGCCATCAGACGGGACAGGGGGAAGGAAAACACAGATACGCAGTATTTT.

The J gene is TRBJ1-4, the V gene TRBV19; TRBD1 agrees at 10 bases. V lost 10 bases, J lost 10 bases, and 12 bases stayed unmatched. This CDR3 has 14 residues. Germline V gene lookup returns CDR1 LNHDA and CDR2 SQIVND (reference sequence). CDR3 nucleotides: TGTGCCACTGAGGTGGGACAGGGGATTGGAAAACTGTTTTTT. Protein product: CATEVGQGIGKLFF.

This clone was picked up one time. The rearrangement joins TRBV7-9 to TRBJ1-2; TRBD1 matches 8 bases. CDR3 length: 15 amino acids. Germline V lookup: CDR1 SEHNR, CDR2 FQNEAQ (reference sequence). The CDR3 spells CSSTPWDRTNYGYTF. The DNA for the CDR3 is TGTTCCTCGACCCCGTGGGACAGGACGAACTATGGCTACACCTTC.

The chain is built from TRBV28 and TRBJ1-5, with 9 bases fitting TRBD1. Germline V gene sequence: CDR1 MDHEN, CDR2 SYDVKM. The trim removed 4 bases at V and 5 bases at J, leaving 18 bases unmatched. The CDR3 is 19 residues long. The CDR3 DNA sequence: TGTGCCAGCAGTTCAATGCACTTCGGCGACAGGGGGTCCGATCAGCCCCAGCATTTT. Protein sequence: CASSSMHFGDRGSDQPQHF.

This clone has just one count. The junction does not match germline at one end; this may be a read error. The rearrangement joins TRBV5-6 to TRBJ1-1, with TRBD1 matching over 7 bases. CDR1 and CDR2 (germline): SGHDT, YYEEEE. This CDR3 is built from 12 residues. CDR3 sequence (DNA): TGTGCCAGCAGCTTGAACAGGGGTGAGAAGGTCTTT. Its translation: CASSLNRGEKVF.

This chain uses TRBV18 with TRBJ2-3; TRBD1 aligns across 7 bases. Trimming cost V 6 bases and J 0 bases; bases outside gene matches: 6. Germline lookup yields CDR1 KGHSH and CDR2 LQKENI. The CDR3 is 15 amino acids. CDR3 in DNA: TGTGCCAGCTCGCCCCGACAGGGAAGCACAGATACGCAGTATTTT. Amino acids: CASSPRQGSTDTQYF.

This rearrangement joins TRBV5-1 to TRBJ2-1; 7 bases are a match to TRBD1. The germline V gene encodes CDR1 SGHRS and CDR2 YFSETQ. The CDR3 loop spans 16 amino acids. The V gene end was trimmed by 4 bases and the J gene end by 4 bases; junction bases not matched to a gene: 11. The chain's CDR3 is CASSPFPGTAYNEQFF. For the CDR3, the DNA is TGCGCCAGCAGCCCCTTTCCCGGGACAGCTTACAATGAGCAGTTCTTC.

This clone was seen once. The chain links TRBV7-9 to TRBJ2-7; D perhaps matches TRBD2 (5 bases). The CDR3 length is 14 residues. The germline CDR1 and CDR2 sequences are SEHNR and FQNEAQ (reference sequence). V was shortened by 4 bases and J by 3 bases, with 13 bases between the two germline ends. CDR3 in amino acids: CASSWDFSDYEQYF. DNA for the CDR3: TGTGCCAGCAGCTGGGATTTTAGCGACTACGAGCAGTACTTC.

The table lists this clone with a count of one. The V call is TRBV6-5, the J call TRBJ2-1; D might be TRBD1 (6 bases). Deletions cut 5 bases from V and 9 bases from J, with 14 bases between. The V gene's germline CDR1 is MNHEY and CDR2 SVGAGI. The CDR3 has 13 amino acids. The CDR3 sequence: CASSHPQGTEQFF. The CDR3 DNA reads TGTGCCAGCAGTCATCCTCAGGGGACTGAGCAGTTCTTC.

This rearrangement joins TRBV5-1 to TRBJ2-5, with D possibly TRBD2 on 6 matching bases. V lost 0 bases to trimming and J lost 5 bases, with 11 bases between them. The CDR3 loop spans 14 amino acids. Germline lookup yields CDR1 SGHRS and CDR2 YFSETQ. CDR3 sequence: CASSLERAGETQYF. The DNA for the CDR3 is TGCGCCAGCAGCTTGGAACGGGCGGGGGAGACCCAGTACTTC.

This clone has just a few counts. The genes are TRBV27 and TRBJ2-7; 7 nucleotides match TRBD1. The J segment lost 2 bases and the V segment lost 2 bases, leaving 3 bases of the junction unmatched. The CDR3 is 14 residues long. Germline assignment: CDR1 MNHEY and CDR2 SMNVEV (reference sequence). The CDR3 nucleotides read TGTGCCAGCAGTTTAACAGGGGCAACCTACGAGCAGTACTTC. It encodes CASSLTGATYEQYF.

This chain uses TRBV5-1 with TRBJ2-7; D remains unclear. Trimming removed 0 bases from V and 5 bases from J, with 15 bases in between. The V gene's germline CDR1 is SGHRS and CDR2 YFSETQ. The CDR3 is made up of 15 amino acids. CDR3 DNA: TGCGCCAGCAGCTTGGAGGCAGCGAACTTCCACGAGCAGTACTTC. Amino acid sequence: CASSLEAANFHEQYF.

The chain employs TRBV5-1 and TRBJ2-7; D perhaps matches TRBD1 (6 bases). Germline CDR1 SGHRS, CDR2 YFSETQ. The V and J ends lost 4 bases and 7 bases respectively, with 18 bases between them. The CDR3 consists of 14 residues. The CDR3 nucleotides read TGCGCCAGCAGCCCGTTGAGGGGACAAAGGGAGCAGTACTTC. Translation gives CASSPLRGQREQYF.

Regarding this clone: Because it lacks the conserved phenylalanine or tryptophan at the end, this CDR3 is likely a read error. The chain links TRBV11-1 to TRBJ1-2; 8 nucleotides agree with TRBD1. Trimming at V came to 5 bases and at J to 7 bases, leaving 9 bases not matched to a gene. Germline CDR1 reads SGHAT; CDR2 reads FQDESV (reference sequence). The CDR3 runs to 14 residues. In nucleotides, the CDR3 is TGTGCCAGCAGCCCCCCGGACAGGGAAGTTGGCTACACCCTC. Translation gives CASSPPDREVGYTL.

This rearrangement joins TRBV18 to TRBJ2-7, with a tentative D call TRBD2 (6 bases). This CDR3 region has 14 residues. Per the germline V gene, CDR1 is KGHSH and CDR2 is LQKENI. Trimming shortened V by 2 bases and J by 4 bases, and 12 bases separated the two germline ends. CDR3 nucleotide sequence: TGTGCCAGCTCACCATCCACTAGCAGATACGAGCAGTACTTC. It translates to CASSPSTSRYEQYF.

The CDR3 loop reads CASSWDSPSSGNTIYF. DNA of the CDR3: TGTGCCAGCTCATGGGACAGCCCGAGCTCTGGAAACACCATATATTTT. The V gene is TRBV18, the J gene TRBJ1-3, with 7 bases aligning to TRBD1. CDR3 length equals 16 residues. The V gene end was trimmed by 5 bases and the J gene end by 0 bases; junction bases not matched to a gene: 7. Germline CDR1 is KGHSH and CDR2 is LQKENI.

The chain recombines TRBV7-2 with TRBJ2-7; D is possibly TRBD1 (5 bases). V was shortened by 5 bases and J by 6 bases, with 14 bases between the two germline ends. The CDR3 extends over 13 amino acids. The germline V gene has CDR1 SGHTA and CDR2 FQGNSA. As DNA, the CDR3 is TGTGCCAGCAGCACAGGACCTTCCACCGAGCAGTACTTC. As protein: CASSTGPSTEQYF.

This chain uses TRBV4-3 with TRBJ2-3, with 9 bases lining up with TRBD2. The length of the CDR3 is 19 residues. Germline values: CDR1 LGHNA, CDR2 YSLEER. J was trimmed by 4 bases and V by 3 bases; bases with no gene match: 17. The CDR3 reads CASSQYGGTSLRGADTQYF. The CDR3 coding sequence is TGCGCCAGCAGCCAGTACGGCGGGACTAGCCTTAGGGGTGCAGATACGCAGTATTTT.

The rearrangement links TRBV9 to TRBJ2-7, with a tentative D call TRBD2 (5 bases). V was clipped by 2 bases and J by 3 bases, with 9 bases between them. This CDR3 contains 13 residues. Germline CDR1 and CDR2: SGDLS and YYNGEE. The CDR3 spells CASSVDGLYEQYF. Written as DNA, the CDR3 is TGTGCCAGCAGCGTTGACGGACTCTACGAGCAGTACTTC.

This clone was detected only once. The rearrangement uses TRBV9 and TRBJ2-1, with 15 positions matching TRBD2. Germline V gene lookup returns CDR1 SGDLS and CDR2 YYNGEE. The CDR3 covers 17 residues. V lost 6 bases and J lost 4; bases outside the gene matches: 8. In DNA form, the CDR3 reads TGTGCCAGCACCCGAGGACTAGCGGGGGGGAGATACAATGAGCAGTTCTTC. Translated, it gives CASTRGLAGGRYNEQFF.

The chain employs TRBV7-8 and TRBJ2-7; maybe TRBD2 (6 bases). The V and J ends lost 6 bases and 9 bases respectively, with 18 bases between them. The CDR3 has 13 amino acids. The germline V gene encodes CDR1 SGHVS and CDR2 FQNEAQ. The CDR3 spells CASSTSSEGRQYF. The CDR3 coding sequence is TGTGCCAGCAGTACCTCTAGCGAGGGGCGGCAGTACTTC. The full variable domain, completed using reference TRBV7-8 and TRBJ2-7, is GAGVSQSPRYKVAKRGQDVALRCDPISGHVSLFWYQQALGQGPEFLTYFQNEAQLDKSGLPSDRFFAERPEGSVSTLKIQRTQQEDSAVYLCASSTSSEGRQYFGPGTRLTVT.